This TCR beta chain is drawn from a study of T-cell reconstitution after alpha-beta-depleted transplantation in children. During its preparation, the TCRbeta library received unique molecular identifiers. From the PCR reads, TCRdb called clonotypes with MiXCR, one entry per CDR3 protein. The sample has approximately 70,000 distinct CDR3 sequences, 4.9% seen once. V gave up 7 bases and J gave up 6 bases, with 15 bases separating them. CDR3 length: 13 amino acids. Regarding the study as a whole: Elevated TCRbeta diversity at day 60 was traced, in some patients, to surviving recipient T cells and thymic progenitors.

This clonotype was counted ten times or more. Antigen: not known. This sample comprised PBMCs, mostly from graft donor cells, obtained 180 days after TCRalphabeta/CD19-depleted stem cell transplant. This sequence joins TRBV12-3 or TRBV12-4 and TRBJ1-1; a weak D match, TRBD1 (6 bases). This clonotype was sampled from a boy younger than two who had a stem cell transplant for acute myeloid leukemia, so the T cells may come from the graft donor. The DNA for the CDR3 is TGTGCCAGCACTCCAAGGGCAGGGGCTGAAGCTTTCTTT. Translation gives CASTPRAGAEAFF.